This T cell receptor beta chain was sequenced during a study of identical twins. General observations from the study: Possibly, invariant MAIT and iNKT cells partly confounded zero-insertion analyses.

TCRdb itself ran the 5' RACE reads through MiXCR, one entry per CDR3 protein. Among about 920,000 distinct CDR3 sequences listed, around an eighth were seen once. Germline V lookup: CDR1 DFQATT, CDR2 SNEGSKA (reference sequence). This CDR3 contains 15 residues. The V gene end was trimmed by 6 bases and the J gene end by 6 bases; junction bases not matched to a gene: 14. This clonotype was seen only a few times. Its antigen is not known. The sample also formed part of further work on yellow fever vaccine responses in identical twins. As reported in that work: Twin vaccine T cell responses reportedly seemed partly convergent, partly personalized.

This sequence joins TRBV20-1 and TRBJ2-3; the match to TRBD2 covers 8 bases. The receptor comes from a woman aged 18-29 years in good health. Input material: PBMCs. The CDR3 DNA is TGCAGTGCCCCAGAGGGGCGGGGGGTCTCCGATACGCAGTATTTT. It specifies CSAPEGRGVSDTQYF.